Here is one T cell receptor (beta chain) with its context. The antigen is unknown. Germline CDR1 and CDR2: SGHRS and YFSETQ. Trimming removed 0 bases at V and 7 bases at J, with 11 bases between. CDR3 length: 14 residues. The data are from a study of cytomegalovirus exposure and HLA in healthy donors. The primer mix had 60 Vbeta and 13 Jbeta primers. Method: immunoSEQ multiplex PCR; TCRdb's copy keeps in-frame clones and lacks some. Of under 150,000 clones detected, roughly 74% appear once; the ten largest clones hold about 6.8%. Though probably carrying unrecorded immune exposures, donors were nominally healthy at sampling. Findings and limits, study-wide: Most TCR sequences showed up rarely, but some public TCRs showed up in many donors.

The rearrangement links TRBV5-1 to TRBJ2-4, with D unclear. The source is a woman between 35 and 50 years old in good health and CMV-seropositive. Sequencing used PBMCs. The DNA for the CDR3 is TGCGCCAGCAGCTTGGGGCCCCCCATGAACATTCAGTACTTC. Amino acids: CASSLGPPMNIQYF.